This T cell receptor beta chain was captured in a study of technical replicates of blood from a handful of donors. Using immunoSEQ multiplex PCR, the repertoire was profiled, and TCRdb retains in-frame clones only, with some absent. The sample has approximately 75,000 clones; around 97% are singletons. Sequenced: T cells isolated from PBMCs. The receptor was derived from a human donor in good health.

The CDR3: CASKPRAGSVTEAFF. The CDR3 nucleotides are TGTGCCAGTAAACCTAGGGCAGGGTCGGTCACTGAAGCTTTCTTT. The rearrangement links TRBV19 to TRBJ1-1; weak D call: TRBD1 (5 bases). Looked up from germline, CDR1 is LNHDA and CDR2 is SQIVND (reference sequence). Deletions cut 7 bases from V and 4 bases from J, with 19 bases between. This CDR3 has 15 residues.